This T cell receptor beta chain originates from a study of human T cells and chemical hapten exposure. Study in general: 0.01% DPC was applied to the upper back in patch tests, which were read at 6 days.

TCRdb re-analysed the RACE reads in MiXCR, keeping a single row per CDR3 protein. This table has around 300,000 distinct CDR3 sequences, just under 8% appearing once. As to time point: pre-sensitization, week 0. The treatment was: therapeutic diphenylcyclopropenone sensitization with weekly scalp DPC. Total RNA was isolated from whole blood that had not been fractionated. V shed 4 bases and J shed 4 bases, with 8 bases lying between them. The CDR3 contains 12 residues. Germline V CDR1 and CDR2: ENHRY, SYGVKD. Study results and caveats: Alopecia was present in the donors, so their immune response may differ from healthy people's. The study found that PT1 expanded TCR counts correlated positively with patch test score.

Turning to this clonotype: Its antigen is still unknown.

This TCR was recovered from a man between 18 and 29 years old with alopecia areata. Some clones in this sample may be carry-over from other donors' samples. The sample consisted of whole blood, taken in connection with sensitization to the hapten diphenylcyclopropenone (DPC). The J gene is TRBJ2-7, the V gene TRBV10-3, with D possibly being TRBD1 (6 bases). For the CDR3, the DNA is TGTGCCATCAGTGGGACAGATTACGAGCAGTACGTC. Translating gives CAISGTDYEQYV.